This section outlines one TCR delta chain sequence together with its context. This clone has just a few counts. This receptor's antigen is unknown. No base quality information exists; no much larger clone differs at one position. The record originates from a study of human gamma delta and Vdelta1 T cells (dated by TCRdb to about 2018). At the level of the whole study: Delta One T cells, Vd1+ gamma-delta T cells, were investigated in the study as cytotoxic effectors against acute myeloid leukemia. General findings and caveats noted by the study authors: Polyclonality and broad cytotoxic targeting of acute myeloid leukemia were reported for Delta One T cells.

Receptors were amplified or captured by PCR. Sequenced on an Illumina MiSeq. TCRdb recomputed clones from the public reads with CATT; identical DNA rows were then combined. The sample data list fewer than 15,000 delta-chain clones, and about half of these were observed just once. Of the sample, about 1.6% falls within the top ten clones. V loses 3 bases, J loses 0 bases, and the germline ends lie 20 bases apart. CDR1 and CDR2 (TSWWSYY, QGS) derive from the germline V gene. The CDR3 covers 18 residues, taking in both the cysteine and the phenylalanine. Solely the CDR3 DNA is kept, with 54 bases framed from the first base.

The sample taken for sequencing was Vdelta1 gamma-delta T cells from blood grown in culture (DOT cells). In the paper's terms, the cell subset or site label means: Delta One T cells, in vitro expanded/differentiated Vd1+ gamma-delta T cells. The origin of this receptor is a human donor in good health. The rearrangement combines TRDV1 with TRDJ1; no D gene can be assigned with confidence. The DNA sequence is as follows: TGTGCTCTTGGGGATACGAGGGCCATGATTTTTTACACCGATAAACTCATCTTT. This gives the protein CALGDTRAMIFYTDKLIF.